This is a list of T cell receptor beta chains from one sample in a study of T cell responses to AZD1222 COVID-19 vaccine. Using immunoSEQ multiplex PCR, the repertoire was profiled, and TCRdb retains in-frame clones only, with some absent. Among some 100,000 clones listed, roughly 90% were seen once. Sequenced material: peripheral blood, taken on day 0 of AZD1222 vaccination. The receptor source for this set is an adult in good health. CDR3s include the opening cysteine and the closing phenylalanine or tryptophan. A D gene is named only where the DNA matches it firmly. The size of a clone is reported for some rows only, either as once, few or many, or as a class for expanded clones.

clone size	J gene	D gene	V gene	CDR3 DNA	CDR3 protein
once	TRBJ2-5	TRBD2	TRBV29-1	TGCAGCGTATCGGCGGGGGGCCCCTCGGGGACCCAGTACTTC	CSVSAGGPSGTQYF
NA	TRBJ2-5	NA	TRBV27	TGTGCCAGCAGTTTGAGGGGTCAAGAGACCCAGTACTTC	CASSLRGQETQYF
NA	TRBJ2-3	NA	TRBV5-1	TGCGCCAGCACCACATTAGGACACTCCCGGGAGAGTACGCAGTATTTT	CASTTLGHSRESTQYF
NA	TRBJ1-2	NA	TRBV7-2	TGTGCCAGCAGCTTACAAGGGTGGGGGGCTGATGGCTACACCTTC	CASSLQGWGADGYTF
few	TRBJ1-3	NA	TRBV13	TGTGCCAGCAGCTCCCCGGGCAGGGTTGGAGGAAACACCATATATTTT	CASSSPGRVGGNTIYF
NA	TRBJ1-1	NA	TRBV7-2	TGTGCCAGCAGCTTAAGTTTGAACAGCTTCATGAACACTGAAGCTTTCTTT	CASSLSLNSFMNTEAFF
once	TRBJ1-1	NA	TRBV4-3	TGCGCCAGCAGCCAAGTCGCTTCCCAGGGTAGGGCGACTTTCTTT	CASSQVASQGRATFF
NA	TRBJ2-6	NA	TRBV6-5	TGTGCCAGCAGTTACGGCAGTGTGTCTGGGGCCAACGTCCTGACTTTC	CASSYGSVSGANVLTF
NA	TRBJ2-7	NA	TRBV29-1	TGCAGCGTTGAAGACGACAGGAGCTCCTACGAGCAGTACTTC	CSVEDDRSSYEQYF
NA	TRBJ2-1	NA	TRBV27	TGTGCCAGCGCAGTAGGTCACCCCCGGGAGCAGTTCTTC	CASAVGHPREQFF
NA	TRBJ1-1	NA	TRBV30	TGTGCCTGGAGTGTTGGGGGAAGTACTGAAGCTTTCTTT	CAWSVGGSTEAFF
NA	TRBJ2-1	TRBD1	TRBV7-9	TGTGCCAGCTCAACGGCGGACAGGGATTACAATGAGCAGTTCTTC	CASSTADRDYNEQFF
NA	TRBJ2-5	NA	TRBV5-1	TGCGCCAGCAGCTTGCTCGTCAGGCCGACCTCAGGGGAGACCCAGTACTTC	CASSLLVRPTSGETQYF
NA	TRBJ1-1	NA	TRBV14	TGTGCCAGCAGCCAACAGGGGAGGGTCACTGAAGCTTTCTTT	CASSQQGRVTEAFF
NA	TRBJ1-2	NA	TRBV5-6	TGTGCCAGCAGCTTGGACAGGGCCGGGGTTGGCTACACCTTC	CASSLDRAGVGYTF
NA	TRBJ2-7	NA	TRBV12-3/TRBV12-4	TGTGCCAGCATGAGGTATGGCGAGCAGTACTTC	CASMRYGEQYF
once	TRBJ1-1	NA	TRBV23-1	TGCGCCAGCAGTCACACCAGGGAAGAAGAAGTAAGGGGCACTGAAGCTTTCTTT	CASSHTREEEVRGTEAFF
NA	TRBJ1-2	NA	TRBV19	TGTGCCAGTTCGTCTGGGGTGCTCTATGGCTACACCTTC	CASSSGVLYGYTF
NA	TRBJ2-1	NA	TRBV15	TGTGCCACCAGCAGAGATGGGGGACACCATGGGTACAATGAGCAGTTCTTC	CATSRDGGHHGYNEQFF
NA	TRBJ1-1	TRBD1	TRBV13	TGTGCCAGCAGCTACGACAGGGAGACTGAAGCTTTCTTT	CASSYDRETEAFF
NA	TRBJ2-1	TRBD1	TRBV28	TGTGCCAGCAGTTCTAGAAACAAAGGGACAGGCCCCTACCCTCATGAGCAGTTCTTC	CASSSRNKGTGPYPHEQFF
NA	TRBJ1-4	TRBD1	TRBV4-2	TGTGCCAGCAGCCCCGAGACAGGGGGTGAAAAACTGTTTTTT	CASSPETGGEKLFF
NA	TRBJ1-6	NA	TRBV28	TGTGCCAGCCGGACCGAAAGTTCCTATAATTCACCCCTCCACTTT	CASRTESSYNSPLHF
NA	TRBJ2-1	TRBD1	TRBV7-2	TGTGCCAGCAGCAAGGGACAGCCGTACAATGAGCAGTTCTTC	CASSKGQPYNEQFF
NA	TRBJ2-3	TRBD1	TRBV6-2/TRBV6-3	TGTGCCAGCAGTTACTCGTACAGGGGTTCTAGCACAGATACGCAGTATTTT	CASSYSYRGSSTDTQYF
NA	TRBJ1-4	NA	TRBV3-1/TRBV3-2	TGTGCCAGCAGCCTCAGACAGATAAAGACAACTGCAACTAATGAAAAACTGTTTTTT	CASSLRQIKTTATNEKLFF
medium-sized	TRBJ1-6	TRBD1	TRBV5-4	TGTGCCAGCAGCCATACAGGGGACTCCAATTCACCCCTCCACTTT	CASSHTGDSNSPLHF